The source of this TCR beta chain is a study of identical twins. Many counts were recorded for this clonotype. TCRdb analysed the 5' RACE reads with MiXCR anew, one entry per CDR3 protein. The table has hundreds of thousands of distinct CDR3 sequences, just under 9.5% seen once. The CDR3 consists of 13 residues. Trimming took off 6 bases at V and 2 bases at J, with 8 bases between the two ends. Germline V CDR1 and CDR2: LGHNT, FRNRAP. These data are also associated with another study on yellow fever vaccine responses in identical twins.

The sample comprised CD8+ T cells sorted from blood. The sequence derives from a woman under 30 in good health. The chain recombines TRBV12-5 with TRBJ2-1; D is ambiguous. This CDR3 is CASGETPYNEQFF. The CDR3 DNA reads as TGTGCTAGTGGGGAGACACCCTACAATGAGCAGTTCTTC.